This passage covers 32 T cell receptor beta chains from one sample sequenced in a study of T cell repertoires in cytomegalovirus infection. TCRdb reprocessed the reads via MiXCR and lists one record per CDR3 protein. The sample consists of fewer than 550,000 distinct CDR3 sequences, roughly 30% of them appearing once. The sequenced material came from PBMCs. These receptors all stem from a human donor in good health (CMV status not recorded). Some clones in this sample may be carry-over from other donors' samples.

The chain couples TRBV4-2 to TRBJ1-5; 8 bases fit TRBD1. V lost 4 bases and J lost 9; bases outside the gene matches: 11. CDR1 and CDR2 from the germline V gene are LGHNA and YNFKEQ. The CDR3 runs to 15 residues. The CDR3 sequence is CASSLTTGALGPQHF. The DNA of the CDR3 is TGTGCCAGCAGCCTAACGACAGGGGCCCTAGGGCCCCAGCATTTT.

The rearrangement links TRBV6-2 or TRBV6-3 to TRBJ2-6; 7 bases fit TRBD1. With 6 bases clipped from V and 0 bases from J, the junction kept 11 bases outside the gene matches. The germline V gene has CDR1 MNHEY and CDR2 SVGEGT. The CDR3 runs 18 residues. CDR3 protein: CASRGQPGQSSGANVLTF. As DNA, the CDR3 is TGTGCCAGCAGAGGCCAGCCGGGACAGTCCTCTGGGGCCAACGTCCTGACTTTC.

This clonotype has a handful of counts. The chain couples TRBV7-7 to TRBJ1-4; possible D gene TRBD1, 5 bases. V lost 5 bases to trimming and J lost 3 bases, with 13 bases between them. CDR3 length equals 15 residues. Germline CDR1 and CDR2: SSHAT and FNYEAQ (reference sequence). DNA for the CDR3: TGTGCCAGCAGCGTCTCGATGGGGGCTAATGAAAAACTGTTTTTT. This codes for CASSVSMGANEKLFF.

In its sample, this clonotype was seen a few times. This sequence joins TRBV19 and TRBJ1-1; D is possibly TRBD1 (5 bases). The length of the CDR3 is 13 residues. V lost 7 bases to trimming and J lost 5 bases, with 14 bases between them. Germline loops: CDR1 LNHDA, CDR2 SQIVND (reference sequence). CDR3 DNA: TGTGCCAGTACCCCCTCGCACAGGACTGAAGCTTTCTTT. This encodes CASTPSHRTEAFF.

This clonotype was seen a few times. The V gene is TRBV29-1, the J gene TRBJ2-7; D gene uncertain. This CDR3 has 13 residues. Trimming left V 0 bases short and J 9 bases short, with 15 bases between. Germline loops: CDR1 SQVTM, CDR2 ANQGSEA. CDR3 nucleotides: TGCAGCGTTGAAGATCCCCCTCAAAGCAGGCAGTACTTC. Its protein is CSVEDPPQSRQYF.

This clonotype was observed at least ten times. In DNA, the CDR3 is TGTGCCAGCAGCGCAACAGCGAGCTCTGGAAACACCATATATTTT. Translated: CASSATASSGNTIYF. The chain combines TRBV7-2 with TRBJ1-3; D remains ambiguous. There are 15 residues in the CDR3. Germline V gives CDR1 SGHTA, CDR2 FQGNSA. Trimming shortened V by 5 bases and J by 0 bases, and 11 bases separated the two germline ends.

The genes are TRBV5-1 and TRBJ1-1; D is possibly TRBD1 (5 bases). The germline V and J ends were trimmed by 1 base and 1 base, with 14 bases remaining between them. Germline lookup yields CDR1 SGHRS and CDR2 YFSETQ. The CDR3 has 16 amino acids. DNA of the CDR3: TGCGCCAGCAGCTTGTCCCGCGGACAACAGAACACTGAAGCTTTCTTT. Protein sequence: CASSLSRGQQNTEAFF.

Comments on this clonotype: One end of the junction varies from germline; a read error may be responsible. The chain links TRBV7-3 to TRBJ1-1, with 9 nucleotides matching TRBD1. In germline, CDR1 is SGHTA, CDR2 FQGTGA. This CDR3 region has 14 residues. CDR3 in DNA: TGTGCCAGCAGCCCAGACAGGGGGTGGACTGAAGATTTCTTT. This encodes CASSPDRGWTEDFF.

This clonotype was seen many times. V is TRBV7-8 and J is TRBJ2-1; the match to TRBD2 covers 7 bases. Germline CDR1 SGHVS, CDR2 FQNEAQ. The ends lost 4 bases at V and 4 bases at J; junction bases unmatched: 4. The CDR3 is made up of 14 amino acids. The CDR3 region is CASSSQAGYNEQFF. CDR3 DNA: TGTGCCAGCAGCTCCCAAGCGGGGTACAATGAGCAGTTCTTC.

The V gene is TRBV7-2, the J gene TRBJ1-2; D not resolved. Trimming removed 1 base at V and 3 bases at J, with 6 bases between. The CDR3 has 13 amino acids. Germline V gene data show CDR1 as SGHTA and CDR2 as FQGNSA. The CDR3 region is CASSLDKHYGYTF. DNA for the CDR3: TGTGCCAGCAGCTTAGACAAACACTATGGCTACACCTTC.

V usage is TRBV18 and J usage is TRBJ1-5, with a tentative D call TRBD1 (5 bases). Trimming pared 2 bases from V and 3 bases from J, leaving 14 bases between. In germline, CDR1 is KGHSH, CDR2 LQKENI. The CDR3 has 16 amino acids. CDR3 protein: CASSPGTEKTNQPQHF. The CDR3 DNA reads as TGTGCCAGCTCACCAGGGACTGAGAAGACCAATCAGCCCCAGCATTTT.

This clonotype was seen ten or more times. The V and J genes are TRBV6-2 or TRBV6-3 and TRBJ2-1; tentatively, D is TRBD2 (6 bases). V shed 0 bases and J shed 7 bases, with 10 bases lying between them. This CDR3 is built from 14 residues. Germline V lookup: CDR1 MNHEY, CDR2 SVGEGT. The CDR3 is CASSYSEGPNEQFF. CDR3 coding DNA: TGTGCCAGCAGTTACTCGGAGGGACCGAATGAGCAGTTCTTC.

This clonotype was counted only a few times. The CDR3: CATSDFDFPETQYF. For the CDR3, the DNA is TGTGCCACCAGTGATTTCGACTTCCCAGAGACCCAGTACTTC. This chain connects TRBV24-1 to TRBJ2-5; D remains ambiguous. CDR3 length: 14 amino acids. CDR1 is KGHDR, CDR2 SFDVKD, per germline. V lost 1 base to trimming and J lost 4 bases, with 9 bases between them.

The table lists this clonotype with a few counts. V is TRBV7-6 and J is TRBJ2-3; TRBD1 matches at 8 bases. With 5 bases clipped from V and 1 base from J, the junction kept 5 bases outside the gene matches. In germline, CDR1 is SGHVS, CDR2 FNYEAQ. The CDR3 is made up of 15 amino acids. The CDR3 loop reads CASSVQGAGTDTQYF. The CDR3 region has the DNA TGTGCCAGCAGCGTTCAGGGGGCGGGCACAGATACGCAGTATTTT.

This clonotype showed up just a few times. The rearrangement joins TRBV2 to TRBJ2-2; D is perhaps TRBD1 or TRBD2 (7 bases each). This CDR3 has 15 residues. V gave up 9 bases and J gave up 2 bases, with 16 bases separating them. In germline, CDR1 is SNHLY, CDR2 FYNNEI. The CDR3 sequence: CARRQGLYNTGELFF. CDR3 DNA sequence: TGTGCCAGGAGACAGGGACTATATAACACCGGGGAGCTGTTTTTT.

This clonotype was seen only a few times. This CDR3 reads CASSGRLVYNEQFF. CDR3 DNA: TGTGCCAGCAGTGGAAGACTAGTCTACAATGAGCAGTTCTTC. The chain combines TRBV25-1 with TRBJ2-1; D may be TRBD2 (6 bases). This CDR3 spans 14 amino acids. Trimming removed 4 bases from V and 3 bases from J, with 10 bases in between. The germline gives CDR1 MGHDK, CDR2 SYGVNS.

The V gene is TRBV12-3 or TRBV12-4, the J gene TRBJ2-4; D unclear. Trimming removed 7 bases from V and 0 bases from J, with 13 bases in between. CDR3 length equals 15 residues. CDR3 sequence reads: CASTPRNGAKNIQYF. DNA of the CDR3: TGTGCCAGCACTCCTCGGAATGGAGCCAAAAACATTCAGTACTTC.

V gene TRBV6-1 combines with J gene TRBJ2-1; 11 nucleotides line up with TRBD2. The length of the CDR3 is 13 residues. Germline assignment: CDR1 MNHNS and CDR2 SASEGT. The V and J ends lost 8 bases and 6 bases, in that order; junction bases with no gene match: 3. The CDR3 spells CASDSGGANEQFF. CDR3 nucleotide sequence: TGTGCCAGCGATAGCGGGGGGGCCAATGAGCAGTTCTTC.

The rearrangement uses TRBV5-1 and TRBJ2-3; possible D gene TRBD1, 6 bases. The CDR3 loop spans 14 amino acids. Trimming took off 1 base at V and 6 bases at J, with 12 bases between the two ends. The V gene's germline CDR1 is SGHRS and CDR2 YFSETQ. The CDR3 region has the DNA TGCGCCAGCAGCTTGTCAGAAAGGGGGGATACGCAGTATTTT. Its protein is CASSLSERGDTQYF. The full variable domain, with the rest looked up from reference TRBV5-1 and TRBJ2-3, is KAGVTQTPRYLIKTRGQQVTLSCSPISGHRSVSWYQQTPGQGLQFLFEYFSETQRNKGNFPGRFSGRQFSNSRSEMNVSTLELGDSALYLCASSLSERGDTQYFGPGTRLTVL.

This clonotype was seen a handful of times. The chain couples TRBV27 to TRBJ1-5; TRBD1 aligns across 8 bases. Germline values: CDR1 MNHEY, CDR2 SMNVEV (reference sequence). This CDR3 comprises 13 residues. V gave up 8 bases and J gave up 5 bases; unmatched junction bases: 5. The CDR3 loop reads CASGQGGYQPQHF. CDR3 nucleotide sequence: TGTGCCAGCGGACAGGGCGGGTATCAGCCCCAGCATTTT.

The chain is built from TRBV6-2 or TRBV6-3 and TRBJ1-1, with D possibly being TRBD1 (6 bases). The germline V gene encodes CDR1 MNHEY and CDR2 SVGEGT. V was trimmed by 0 bases and J by 1 base, leaving 9 bases between them. The CDR3 consists of 15 residues. The CDR3 coding sequence is TGTGCCAGCAGTTACTCGTTCAGGGGGAACACTGAAGCTTTCTTT. This gives the protein CASSYSFRGNTEAFF.

This clonotype came up a few times. The chain carries TRBV4-1 and TRBJ2-1; D may be TRBD2 (6 bases). The CDR3 is 14 amino acids. Germline V gene sequence: CDR1 MGHRA, CDR2 YSYEKL. V lost 1 base and J lost 8, with 12 bases in between. This CDR3 reads CASSQGRVGDEQFF. DNA for the CDR3: TGCGCCAGCAGCCAAGGGAGGGTTGGCGATGAGCAGTTCTTC.

The V and J genes are TRBV7-2 and TRBJ2-7, with TRBD2 identical over 8 bases. Germline CDR1 reads SGHTA; CDR2 reads FQGNSA. The CDR3 spans 17 residues. J gave up 6 bases and V 4 bases, and 17 bases lay outside the gene matches. CDR3 in DNA: TGTGCCAGCAGCTCGGGGGGGGGGAGGACTGGGGCCCGCGAGCAGTACTTC. This codes for CASSSGGGRTGAREQYF.

A few counts support this clonotype. V and J are TRBV4-1 and TRBJ1-1; TRBD1 might be the D (6 bases). Germline loops: CDR1 MGHRA, CDR2 YSYEKL. The germline V and J ends were trimmed by 3 bases and 1 base, with 12 bases remaining between them. CDR3 length equals 15 residues. The DNA of the CDR3 is TGCGCCAGCAGCCAGTTTGGACAGAGGAACACTGAAGCTTTCTTT. Translated: CASSQFGQRNTEAFF.

This clonotype was observed a few times. This chain connects TRBV6-6 to TRBJ2-1; D is unclear. With 5 bases removed from V and 5 bases from J, the gap between germline ends came to 10 bases. The germline V gene has CDR1 MNHNY and CDR2 SVGAGI (reference sequence). The CDR3 runs 13 residues. CDR3 sequence: CASSRILNNEQFF. CDR3 nucleotide sequence: TGTGCCAGCAGTCGTATACTGAACAATGAGCAGTTCTTC.

The V call is TRBV5-1, the J call TRBJ1-5; D remains ambiguous. From germline, CDR1 is SGHRS and CDR2 YFSETQ. Trimming removed 5 bases from V and 6 bases from J, with 12 bases in between. This CDR3 comprises 13 residues. CDR3 bases: TGCGCCAGCAGACCGACCGTGGGTCAGCCCCAGCATTTT. Amino acids: CASRPTVGQPQHF.

This clonotype was picked up many times. This chain connects TRBV7-2 to TRBJ2-7; D is possibly TRBD1 or TRBD2 (5 bases each). V was trimmed by 4 bases and J by 0 bases, leaving 10 bases between them. Germline V gives CDR1 SGHTA, CDR2 FQGNSA. This CDR3 region has 14 residues. The CDR3 DNA sequence: TGTGCCAGCAGCTCCCCTGGGGGCTCCTACGAGCAGTACTTC. Its translation: CASSSPGGSYEQYF.

In this sample, this clonotype turned up a few times. This chain joins TRBV5-4 and TRBJ2-3, with D perhaps TRBD2 (6 bases). Trimming took 2 bases from V and 3 from J, leaving 16 bases between them. Germline values: CDR1 SGHNT, CDR2 YYREEE (reference sequence). The CDR3 spans 16 residues. CDR3 bases: TGTGCCAGCAGCTTCGGTGGGCGGGGTGGGACAGATACGCAGTATTTT. As protein: CASSFGGRGGTDTQYF.

This chain connects TRBV6-4 to TRBJ2-7; 9 bases are shared with TRBD1. V dropped 8 bases and J dropped 3; count of bases not matched to a gene: 8. The CDR3 is 14 residues long. The germline V gene encodes CDR1 MRHNA and CDR2 SNTAGT. The CDR3 loop reads CASSNPTGGYEQYF. CDR3 bases: TGTGCCAGCTCAAACCCGACAGGGGGCTACGAGCAGTACTTC.

There are a few counts of this clonotype. The chain recombines TRBV7-2 with TRBJ2-2, with D unresolved. This CDR3 is built from 12 residues. In germline, CDR1 is SGHTA, CDR2 FQGNSA. The V gene lost 6 bases and the J gene lost 7 bases, with 9 bases spanning the gap. CDR3 coding DNA: TGTGCCAGCAGACCCTGGGGCGGGGAGCTGTTTTTT. It specifies CASRPWGGELFF.

This chain connects TRBV28 to TRBJ1-1; D is perhaps TRBD1 (5 bases). Trimming shortened V by 8 bases and J by 5 bases, and 24 bases separated the two germline ends. In germline, CDR1 is MDHEN, CDR2 SYDVKM. CDR3 length equals 16 residues. The CDR3 is CASGPRGTRGKTEAFF. The CDR3 DNA sequence: TGTGCCAGCGGCCCCCGCGGGACTCGGGGGAAAACTGAAGCTTTCTTT.

There are a few counts of this clonotype. The chain employs TRBV4-2 and TRBJ1-2; D is perhaps TRBD1 (5 bases). CDR3 length equals 15 residues. Germline V gene sequence: CDR1 LGHNA, CDR2 YNFKEQ. V shed 0 bases and J shed 8 bases, with 16 bases lying between them. CDR3 bases: TGTGCCAGCAGCCAAGATTCGTCACCGTGGGACGGCTACACCTTC. Amino acid sequence: CASSQDSSPWDGYTF.